A single sample is the source of the 30 T cell receptor beta chains below, sequenced in a study of T cell responses to AZD1222 COVID-19 vaccine. Here immunoSEQ multiplex PCR was the method, and the copy in TCRdb shows in-frame clones only, minus some. The sample carries around 91,000 clones, about 88% recorded once. This material consisted of peripheral blood, taken on day 0 of AZD1222 vaccination. Every receptor here comes from an adult in good health.

This CDR3 reads CASKGEATNEKLFF. CDR3 DNA: TGCGCCAGCAAGGGAGAAGCAACTAATGAAAAACTGTTTTTT. The gene calls are TRBV5-1 and TRBJ1-4; unclear D gene. In germline, CDR1 is SGHRS, CDR2 YFSETQ. The germline V and J ends were trimmed by 6 bases and 0 bases, with 9 bases remaining between them. The length of the CDR3 is 14 residues.

The rearrangement links TRBV5-1 to TRBJ1-5; D is ambiguous. This CDR3 is built from 17 residues. V lost 0 bases and J 4 bases, leaving 17 bases between the germline ends. Germline-derived CDR1 and CDR2 are SGHRS and YFSETQ. The CDR3 spells CASSLGGLPGVNQPQHF. The CDR3 nucleotides are TGCGCCAGCAGCTTGGGTGGGCTCCCCGGTGTGAATCAGCCCCAGCATTTT.

CDR3 sequence: CAIRRENSPLHF. DNA for the CDR3: TGTGCCATCAGGAGGGAAAATTCACCCCTCCACTTT. The rearrangement joins TRBV10-3 to TRBJ1-6, with D unclear. CDR3 size: 12 residues. The V end was cut by 6 bases, the J end by 7 bases, with 7 bases between. The V gene's germline CDR1 is ENHRY and CDR2 SYGVKD.

This clone is a singleton in its sample. The chain is built from TRBV6-2 or TRBV6-3 and TRBJ2-4; 8 bases map to TRBD1. V lost 6 bases and J lost 8; bases outside the gene matches: 6. From germline, CDR1 is MNHEY and CDR2 SVGEGT. The CDR3 runs 13 residues. The CDR3 protein is CASSTGTGDIQYF. The CDR3 bases are TGTGCCAGCAGCACCGGGACAGGAGACATTCAGTACTTC.

This clone was found once. The gene calls are TRBV12-3 or TRBV12-4 and TRBJ1-4; D not resolved. The CDR3 has 13 amino acids. Trimming took 6 bases from V and 4 from J, leaving 9 bases between them. CDR3 protein: CASSFSGNEKLFF. For the CDR3, the DNA is TGTGCCAGCAGCTTCTCGGGTAATGAAAAACTGTTTTTT.

The chain employs TRBV6-5 and TRBJ1-2; no reliable D call. V shed 6 bases and J shed 4 bases, with 15 bases lying between them. Per germline, CDR1 MNHEY and CDR2 SVGAGI. The CDR3 length is 14 residues. The CDR3 sequence is CASSLHGIGYGYTF. The CDR3 DNA is TGTGCCAGCAGCCTACATGGTATCGGCTATGGCTACACCTTC.

V and J are TRBV6-6 and TRBJ1-3; 7 nucleotides line up with TRBD1. The trim removed 6 bases at V and 2 bases at J, leaving 4 bases unmatched. This CDR3 is built from 14 residues. Germline V gives CDR1 MNHNY, CDR2 SVGAGI (reference sequence). CDR3 in amino acids: CASSTGQPGNTIYF. The CDR3 bases are TGTGCCAGCAGCACGGGACAGCCTGGAAACACCATATATTTT.

The chain couples TRBV6-5 to TRBJ1-3; no clear D gene. The V end was cut by 6 bases, the J end by 2 bases, with 11 bases between. The CDR3 consists of 14 residues. Germline V lookup: CDR1 MNHEY, CDR2 SVGAGI. CDR3 in DNA: TGTGCCAGCAGCAAAGGGTCCCCTGGAAACACCATATATTTT. Amino acids: CASSKGSPGNTIYF.

This clone was observed a single time. The gene calls are TRBV7-9 and TRBJ1-1; D unresolved. V was trimmed by 2 bases and J by 4 bases, leaving 11 bases between them. This CDR3 spans 14 amino acids. CDR1 SEHNR and CDR2 FQNEAQ come from the germline V gene (reference sequence). The CDR3 region is CASSLFSPITEAFF. The CDR3 DNA reads TGTGCCAGCAGCTTATTCAGCCCGATCACTGAAGCTTTCTTT.

The rearrangement links TRBV19 to TRBJ1-1, with D maybe TRBD1 (6 bases). With 6 bases removed from V and 1 base from J, the gap between germline ends came to 9 bases. Germline V gene lookup returns CDR1 LNHDA and CDR2 SQIVND (reference sequence). The CDR3 is 13 residues long. The CDR3 sequence: CASSPGQNTEAFF. The CDR3 DNA is TGTGCCAGTAGCCCGGGACAGAACACTGAAGCTTTCTTT.

The chain employs TRBV4-3 and TRBJ1-2; 8 bases line up with TRBD1. The CDR3 totals 15 residues. Germline V gene data show CDR1 as LGHNA and CDR2 as YSLEER. Trimming took 3 bases from V and 4 from J; bases not matched to a gene: 7. CDR3 nucleotide sequence: TGCGCCAGCAGCCAGGGACAGGCCCCCGGCTATGGCTACACCTTC. Residues: CASSQGQAPGYGYTF.

This chain uses TRBV2 with TRBJ1-5; weak D call: TRBD1 (5 bases). Per the germline V gene, CDR1 is SNHLY and CDR2 is FYNNEI. V gave up 5 bases and J gave up 4 bases, with 9 bases separating them. The length of the CDR3 is 13 residues. As DNA, the CDR3 is TGTGCCAGCAGTTGGGGCGTGAATCAGCCCCAGCATTTT. Its translation is CASSWGVNQPQHF.

The V and J genes are TRBV2 and TRBJ1-5; 7 bases map to TRBD1. The germline V gene encodes CDR1 SNHLY and CDR2 FYNNEI. After removal of 4 bases from V and 4 bases from J, the junction contained 7 bases not matched to a gene. The CDR3 spans 15 residues. The CDR3 region is CASSVRQGRNQPQHF. For the CDR3, the DNA is TGTGCCAGCAGTGTACGACAGGGAAGGAATCAGCCCCAGCATTTT.

The gene calls are TRBV5-4 and TRBJ1-4; D ambiguous. Germline values: CDR1 SGHNT, CDR2 YYREEE (reference sequence). The CDR3 contains 13 residues. V dropped 1 base and J dropped 7 bases, with 8 bases sitting between them. CDR3 sequence: CASSLKGAEKLFF. CDR3 DNA: TGTGCCAGCAGCTTGAAAGGAGCTGAAAAACTGTTTTTT.

V usage is TRBV28 and J usage is TRBJ2-7; 11 positions agree with TRBD2. CDR1 is MDHEN, CDR2 SYDVKM, per germline. The CDR3 extends over 18 amino acids. After removal of 6 bases from V and 0 bases from J, the junction contained 13 bases not matched to a gene. The CDR3 loop is CASSLELWTSGRSYEQYF. In DNA form, the CDR3 reads TGTGCCAGCAGCCTGGAACTTTGGACTAGCGGGCGCTCCTACGAGCAGTACTTC.

The chain is built from TRBV5-4 and TRBJ2-7; 8 bases match TRBD2. There are 14 residues in the CDR3. With 4 bases clipped from V and 5 bases from J, the junction kept 8 bases outside the gene matches. Germline V gene sequence: CDR1 SGHNT, CDR2 YYREEE (reference sequence). In nucleotides, the CDR3 is TGTGCCAGCAGCGCCGGGACTAGTCCTAACGAGCAGTACTTC. It translates to CASSAGTSPNEQYF.

The V call is TRBV6-5, the J call TRBJ2-2; TRBD2 might be the D (6 bases). Germline assignment: CDR1 MNHEY and CDR2 SVGAGI. With 6 bases removed from V and 3 bases from J, the gap between germline ends came to 8 bases. There are 13 residues in the CDR3. The CDR3 here is CASRWGDTGELFF. Here the CDR3 DNA reads TGTGCCAGCAGGTGGGGGGACACCGGGGAGCTGTTTTTT.

This clone was observed once. J is TRBJ1-1 and V is TRBV28; D is perhaps TRBD1 (5 bases). This CDR3 contains 14 residues. V was trimmed by 7 bases and J by 0 bases, leaving 12 bases between them. CDR1 and CDR2 (germline): MDHEN, SYDVKM. The CDR3 protein is CASISGQMNTEAFF. DNA for the CDR3: TGTGCCAGCATTTCTGGACAAATGAACACTGAAGCTTTCTTT.

This clone has only a few counts. J is TRBJ2-7 and V is TRBV6-2 or TRBV6-3; 10 bases fit TRBD1. This CDR3 has 14 residues. The ends lost 4 bases at V and 2 bases at J; junction bases unmatched: 2. The germline V gene encodes CDR1 MNHEY and CDR2 SVGEGT. DNA of the CDR3: TGTGCCAGCAGTTGGGGGACAGGGGCCTACGAGCAGTACTTC. Amino acid sequence: CASSWGTGAYEQYF.

The chain joins TRBV6-5 to TRBJ1-6; D is uncertain. V lost 4 bases, J lost 14 bases, and 12 bases lay in between. CDR1 MNHEY and CDR2 SVGAGI come from the germline V gene. The length of the CDR3 is 12 residues. CDR3 protein: CASSSPGITLHF. The CDR3, as DNA: TGTGCCAGCAGTTCCCCGGGAATAACCCTCCACTTT.

This clone was detected once. The rearrangement links TRBV24-1 to TRBJ2-3, with 12 positions matching TRBD1. This CDR3 is built from 16 residues. Germline V gene data show CDR1 as KGHDR and CDR2 as SFDVKD. V gave up 4 bases and J gave up 4 bases; unmatched junction bases: 5. CDR3 in DNA: TGTGCCACCAGTGAATCCGGGACAGGGGGCGCAGATACGCAGTATTTT. Amino acids: CATSESGTGGADTQYF.

This chain uses TRBV7-9 with TRBJ1-1; unclear D gene. Germline V gene lookup returns CDR1 SEHNR and CDR2 FQNEAQ (reference sequence). This CDR3 contains 12 residues. Trimming shortened V by 5 bases and J by 4 bases, and 8 bases separated the two germline ends. The CDR3 sequence is CASSQAGTEAFF. DNA of the CDR3: TGTGCCAGCAGCCAGGCAGGCACTGAAGCTTTCTTT.

The chain recombines TRBV6-1 with TRBJ1-4, with TRBD1 as a possible D gene (5 bases). The V gene lost 1 base and the J gene lost 5 bases, with 8 bases spanning the gap. The CDR3 runs 14 residues. Germline lookup yields CDR1 MNHNS and CDR2 SASEGT. The CDR3 coding sequence is TGTGCCAGCAGTGAAGGGGCAGGGAATGAAAAACTGTTTTTT. The encoded protein is CASSEGAGNEKLFF.

The rearrangement joins TRBV7-2 to TRBJ1-2; D ambiguous. V dropped 2 bases and J dropped 8 bases, with 12 bases sitting between them. Germline V gene data show CDR1 as SGHTA and CDR2 as FQGNSA. The CDR3 extends over 13 amino acids. The CDR3 region has the DNA TGTGCCAGCAGCTTATCTGAGGCTGGGGGCTACACCTTC. Protein: CASSLSEAGGYTF.

The V gene is TRBV7-9, the J gene TRBJ1-2, with 7 positions matching TRBD1. Unmatched junction bases numbered 10, after V lost 4 bases and J lost 5 bases. CDR1 is SEHNR and CDR2 is FQNEAQ in the germline V gene (reference sequence). The length of the CDR3 is 15 residues. Written as DNA, the CDR3 is TGTGCCAGCAGCTCCGGGACAGAGACTTATTATGGCTACACCTTC. Translated, it gives CASSSGTETYYGYTF. Variable domain in full (rest from reference TRBV7-9 and TRBJ1-2): DTGVSQNPRHKITKRGQNVTFRCDPISEHNRLYWYRQTLGQGPEFLTYFQNEAQLEKSRLLSDRFSAERPKGSFSTLEIQRTEQGDSAMYLCASSSGTETYYGYTFGSGTRLTVV.

The count of this clone is one. The chain joins TRBV2 to TRBJ1-1; TRBD1 aligns across 7 bases. CDR3 size: 13 residues. Germline lookup yields CDR1 SNHLY and CDR2 FYNNEI. With V trimmed by 5 bases and J by 6 bases, 6 bases remained unmatched. Written as DNA, the CDR3 is TGTGCCAGCAGTACGGCAGGGGGGCCTGAAGCTTTCTTT. Translation: CASSTAGGPEAFF.

This chain uses TRBV6-5 with TRBJ2-7; TRBD2 might be the D (6 bases). Germline V gene lookup returns CDR1 MNHEY and CDR2 SVGAGI. Deletions cut 2 bases from V and 5 bases from J, with 13 bases between. CDR3 length equals 14 residues. The CDR3 DNA is TGTGCCAGCAGTTACCGGTCGCGGGGCGACGAGCAGTACTTC. This gives the protein CASSYRSRGDEQYF.

V gene TRBV27 combines with J gene TRBJ2-1, with a possible D match to TRBD1 (6 bases). V gave up 8 bases and J gave up 5 bases, with 13 bases separating them. CDR1 is MNHEY and CDR2 is SMNVEV in the germline V gene (reference sequence). This CDR3 region has 13 residues. The CDR3 coding sequence is TGTGCCAGCGGGGGACAACCGAACAATGAGCAGTTCTTC. Encoded protein: CASGGQPNNEQFF.

The chain employs TRBV6-6 and TRBJ1-4; D remains unclear. V was clipped by 2 bases and J by 8 bases, with 12 bases between them. The CDR3 runs 14 residues. Germline V gene lookup returns CDR1 MNHNY and CDR2 SVGAGI (reference sequence). CDR3: CASSYGGINEKLFF. Here the CDR3 DNA reads TGTGCCAGCAGTTACGGAGGGATTAACGAAAAACTGTTTTTT.

The chain employs TRBV10-3 and TRBJ2-7; D is perhaps TRBD1 or TRBD2 (5 bases each). This CDR3 is built from 14 residues. CDR1 is ENHRY and CDR2 is SYGVKD in the germline V gene. With 7 bases removed from V and 6 bases from J, the gap between germline ends came to 19 bases. DNA of the CDR3: TGTGCCATCACCCAGGTAGAGGGGTCGCGCGAGCAGTACTTC. Protein: CAITQVEGSREQYF.